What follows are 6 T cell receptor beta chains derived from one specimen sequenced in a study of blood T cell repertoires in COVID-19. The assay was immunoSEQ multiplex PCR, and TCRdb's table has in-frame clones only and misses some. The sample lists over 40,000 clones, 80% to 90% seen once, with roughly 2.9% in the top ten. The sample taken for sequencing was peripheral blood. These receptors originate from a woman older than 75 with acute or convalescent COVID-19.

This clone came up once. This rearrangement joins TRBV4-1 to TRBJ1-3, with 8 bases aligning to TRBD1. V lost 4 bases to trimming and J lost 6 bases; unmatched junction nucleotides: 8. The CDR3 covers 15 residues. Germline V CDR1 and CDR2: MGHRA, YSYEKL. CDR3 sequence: CASSLNGQGVNTIYF. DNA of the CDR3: TGCGCCAGCAGCCTAAACGGACAGGGCGTAAACACCATATATTTT.

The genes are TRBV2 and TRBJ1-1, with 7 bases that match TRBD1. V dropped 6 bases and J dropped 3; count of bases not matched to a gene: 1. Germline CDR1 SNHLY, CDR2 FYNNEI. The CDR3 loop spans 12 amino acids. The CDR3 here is CASRQGDTEAFF. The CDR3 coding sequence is TGTGCCAGCAGGCAGGGGGACACTGAAGCTTTCTTT.

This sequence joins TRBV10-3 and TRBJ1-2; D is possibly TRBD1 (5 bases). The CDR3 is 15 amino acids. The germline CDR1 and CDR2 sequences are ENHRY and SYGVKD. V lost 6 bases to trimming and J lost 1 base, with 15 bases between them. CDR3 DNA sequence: TGTGCCATCAGCCGTGGAGGGGCTGATAACTATGGCTACACCTTC. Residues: CAISRGGADNYGYTF.

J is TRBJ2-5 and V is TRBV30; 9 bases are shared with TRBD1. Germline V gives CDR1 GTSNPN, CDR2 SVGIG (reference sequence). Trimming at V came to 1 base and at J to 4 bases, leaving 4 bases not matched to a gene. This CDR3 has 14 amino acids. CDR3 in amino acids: CAWSGDRVRETQYF. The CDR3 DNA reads TGTGCCTGGAGTGGGGACAGGGTGAGAGAGACCCAGTACTTC.

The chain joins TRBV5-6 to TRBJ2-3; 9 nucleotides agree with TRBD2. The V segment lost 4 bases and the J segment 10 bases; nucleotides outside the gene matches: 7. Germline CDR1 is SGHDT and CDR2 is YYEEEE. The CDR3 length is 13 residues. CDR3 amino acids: CASSKRGAEAQYF. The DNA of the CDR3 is TGTGCCAGCAGCAAGCGGGGGGCAGAGGCGCAGTATTTT.

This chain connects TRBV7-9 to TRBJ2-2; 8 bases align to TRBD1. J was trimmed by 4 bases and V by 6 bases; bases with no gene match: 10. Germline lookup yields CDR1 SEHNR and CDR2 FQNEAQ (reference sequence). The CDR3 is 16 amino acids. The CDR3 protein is CASSREGQGGTGELFF. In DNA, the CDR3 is TGTGCCAGCAGTAGAGAAGGACAGGGAGGCACCGGGGAGCTGTTTTTT.